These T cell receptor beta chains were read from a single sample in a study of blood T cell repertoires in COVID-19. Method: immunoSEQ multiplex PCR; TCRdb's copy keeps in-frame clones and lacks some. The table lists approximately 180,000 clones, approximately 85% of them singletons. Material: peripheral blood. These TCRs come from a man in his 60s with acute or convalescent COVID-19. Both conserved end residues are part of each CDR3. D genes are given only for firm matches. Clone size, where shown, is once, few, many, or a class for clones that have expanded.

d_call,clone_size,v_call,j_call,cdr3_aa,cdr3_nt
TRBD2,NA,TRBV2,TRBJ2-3,CASRGSGRALDTQYF,TGTGCCAGCAGGGGTAGCGGGAGGGCCCTAGATACGCAGTATTTT
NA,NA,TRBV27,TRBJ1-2,CASSLSKGVGGYTF,TGTGCCAGCAGTTTATCGAAGGGGGTGGGTGGCTACACCTTC
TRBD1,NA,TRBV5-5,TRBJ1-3,CASSRGQGGNTIYF,TGTGCCAGCAGCCGGGGACAGGGGGGAAACACCATATATTTT
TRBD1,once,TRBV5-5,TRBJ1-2,CASSSGTAYGYTF,TGTGCCAGCAGCTCCGGGACAGCGTATGGCTACACCTTC
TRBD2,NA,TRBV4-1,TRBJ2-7,CASSREREAYEQYF,TGCGCCAGCAGCCGGGAGCGGGAGGCCTACGAGCAGTACTTC
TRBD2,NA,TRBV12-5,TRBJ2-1,CASGLVPPSGGLYNEQFF,TGTGCTAGTGGTTTGGTACCCCCTAGCGGGGGACTTTACAATGAGCAGTTCTTC
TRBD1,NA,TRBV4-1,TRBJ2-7,CASSQEDRVLPSYEQYF,TGCGCCAGCAGCCAAGAGGACAGGGTCTTACCCTCCTACGAGCAGTACTTC
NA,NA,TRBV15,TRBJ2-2,CATSRGATDTGELFF,TGTGCCACCAGCAGAGGGGCTACGGACACCGGGGAGCTGTTTTTT
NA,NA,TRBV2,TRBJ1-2,CASSFRGNYGYTF,TGTGCCAGCAGTTTCAGGGGCAACTATGGCTACACCTTC
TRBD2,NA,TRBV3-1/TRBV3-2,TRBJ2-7,CASSQASGTSGNEQYF,TGTGCCAGCAGCCAGGCCTCCGGGACTAGCGGGAACGAGCAGTACTTC
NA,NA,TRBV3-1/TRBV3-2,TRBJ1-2,CASSQAGFGYTF,TGTGCCAGCAGCCAAGCGGGATTCGGCTACACCTTC
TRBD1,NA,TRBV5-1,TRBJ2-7,CASSLEVGGTEQYF,TGCGCCAGCAGCTTGGAGGTAGGGGGCACCGAGCAGTACTTC
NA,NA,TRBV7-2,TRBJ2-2,CASSLDGKTGELFF,TGTGCCAGCAGCTTAGACGGGAAGACCGGGGAGCTGTTTTTT
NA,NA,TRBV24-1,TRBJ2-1,CATSDPYNEQFF,TGTGCCACCAGTGACCCGTACAATGAGCAGTTCTTC
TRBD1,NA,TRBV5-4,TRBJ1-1,CASSAKQGAGRVNTEAFF,TGTGCCAGCAGCGCTAAACAGGGGGCCGGTAGAGTTAACACTGAAGCTTTCTTT
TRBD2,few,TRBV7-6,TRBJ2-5,CASSSPGLAEETQYF,TGTGCCAGCAGCTCACCGGGACTAGCGGAAGAGACCCAGTACTTC
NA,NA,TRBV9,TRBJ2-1,CASSPVERFGYNEQFF,TGTGCCAGCAGCCCAGTTGAGAGGTTTGGATACAATGAGCAGTTCTTC
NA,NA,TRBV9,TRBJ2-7,CASSAGGPREQYF,TGTGCCAGCAGCGCGGGGGGCCCGCGGGAGCAGTACTTC
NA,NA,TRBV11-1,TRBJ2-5,CASSSRQKRGGETQYF,TGTGCCAGCAGCTCCCGACAGAAGAGGGGGGGAGAGACCCAGTACTTC
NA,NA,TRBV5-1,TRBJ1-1,CASSLGQSQMRAFF,TGCGCCAGCAGCCTCGGACAGAGCCAGATGAGGGCTTTCTTT
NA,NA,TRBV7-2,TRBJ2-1,CASSRESSYNEQFF,TGTGCCAGCAGCCGGGAGAGCTCCTACAATGAGCAGTTCTTC
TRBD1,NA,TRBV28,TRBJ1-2,CASTPGGTGFRYTF,TGTGCCAGCACCCCAGGGGGGACAGGGTTTCGCTACACCTTC
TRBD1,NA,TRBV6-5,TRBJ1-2,CASSRGTGVGYTF,TGTGCCAGCAGCCGCGGGACAGGGGTAGGCTACACCTTC
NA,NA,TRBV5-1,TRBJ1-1,CASSPQGSQAFF,TGCGCCAGCAGTCCGCAGGGCTCCCAAGCTTTCTTT
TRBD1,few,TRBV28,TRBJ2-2,CASKDRVRELFF,TGTGCCAGCAAGGACAGGGTGAGGGAGCTGTTTTTT
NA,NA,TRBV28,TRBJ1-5,CASSRRVGVTNQPQHF,TGTGCCAGCAGTCGTCGAGTCGGGGTTACCAATCAGCCCCAGCATTTT
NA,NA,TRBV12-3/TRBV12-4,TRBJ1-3,CASSEHTGHTIYF,TGTGCCAGCAGCGAACATACAGGACACACCATATATTTT
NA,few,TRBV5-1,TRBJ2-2,CASSPIGGTGELFF,TGCGCCAGCAGCCCGATAGGGGGCACCGGGGAGCTGTTTTTT
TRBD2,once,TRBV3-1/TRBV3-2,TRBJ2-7,CASSQRRLAGNYEQYF,TGTGCCAGCAGCCAACGCCGACTAGCGGGGAACTACGAGCAGTACTTC
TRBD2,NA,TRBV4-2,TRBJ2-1,CASSDVGLAGGYNEQFF,TGTGCCAGCAGTGACGTAGGACTAGCGGGAGGCTACAATGAGCAGTTCTTC
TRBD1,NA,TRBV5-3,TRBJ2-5,CAHAGTGEGRETQYF,TGTGCCCACGCCGGGACAGGGGAGGGCCGAGAGACCCAGTACTTC
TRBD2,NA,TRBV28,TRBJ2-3,CASSSSGLDTQYF,TGTGCCAGCAGTTCTAGCGGGCTCGATACGCAGTATTTT
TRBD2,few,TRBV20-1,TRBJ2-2,CSASGTSGTGELFF,TGCAGTGCTAGTGGGACTAGCGGCACCGGGGAGCTGTTTTTT
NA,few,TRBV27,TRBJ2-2,CASSFLGPLHTPGELFF,TGTGCCAGCAGTTTTTTGGGGCCTCTTCATACTCCCGGGGAGCTGTTTTTT
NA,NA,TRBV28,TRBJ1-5,CASSSPPRQPQHF,TGTGCCAGCAGCTCCCCGCCGCGGCAGCCCCAGCATTTT
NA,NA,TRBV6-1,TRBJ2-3,CASSELASPTATDTQYF,TGTGCCAGCAGTGAATTGGCTAGCCCTACCGCCACAGATACGCAGTATTTT
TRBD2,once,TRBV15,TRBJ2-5,CATSTGLAGVGETQYF,TGTGCCACCAGCACAGGACTAGCGGGTGTTGGGGAGACCCAGTACTTC
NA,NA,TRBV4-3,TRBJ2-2,CASSQERILNTGELFF,TGCGCCAGCAGCCAGGAGCGGATTCTAAACACCGGGGAGCTGTTTTTT
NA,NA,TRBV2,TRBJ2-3,CASSPQRGGLLTDTQYF,TGTGCCAGCAGTCCTCAGCGCGGCGGGCTCCTCACAGATACGCAGTATTTT
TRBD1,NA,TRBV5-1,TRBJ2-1,CASSPGTGTYNEQFF,TGCGCCAGCAGCCCCGGGACAGGGACCTACAATGAGCAGTTCTTC
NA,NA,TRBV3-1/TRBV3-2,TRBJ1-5,CASSQTGSQPQHF,TGTGCCAGCAGCCAAACGGGATCACAGCCCCAGCATTTT
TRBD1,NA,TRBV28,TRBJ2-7,CASSLRGRSVEQYF,TGTGCCAGCAGTTTAAGGGGGCGTTCTGTCGAGCAGTACTTC
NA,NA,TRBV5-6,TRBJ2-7,CASSSATSRPREQYF,TGTGCCAGCAGCTCAGCCACTAGCCGACCGCGGGAGCAGTACTTC
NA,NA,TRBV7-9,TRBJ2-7,CASSLMKGLSGEQYF,TGTGCCAGCAGCCTAATGAAAGGCTTGTCAGGGGAGCAGTACTTC
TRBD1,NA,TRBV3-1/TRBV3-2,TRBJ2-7,CASSLTGQGRYEQYF,TGTGCCAGCAGCCTGACGGGACAGGGGCGTTACGAGCAGTACTTC
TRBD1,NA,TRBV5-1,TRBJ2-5,CASSSSLQGRETQYF,TGCGCCAGCAGCTCCTCGTTACAGGGGCGAGAGACCCAGTACTTC
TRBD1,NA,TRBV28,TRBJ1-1,CASRGQGGTEAFF,TGTGCCAGCAGGGGACAGGGCGGGACTGAAGCTTTCTTT
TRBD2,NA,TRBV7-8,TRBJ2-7,CASSLVPSGFYEQYF,TGTGCCAGCAGCTTAGTCCCTAGCGGTTTCTACGAGCAGTACTTC
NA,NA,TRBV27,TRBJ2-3,CASGNPGFAQDTQYF,TGTGCCAGCGGGAATCCGGGATTTGCACAAGATACGCAGTATTTT
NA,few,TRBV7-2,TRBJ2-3,CASSFFNPDTQYF,TGTGCCAGCAGCTTTTTTAATCCTGATACGCAGTATTTT